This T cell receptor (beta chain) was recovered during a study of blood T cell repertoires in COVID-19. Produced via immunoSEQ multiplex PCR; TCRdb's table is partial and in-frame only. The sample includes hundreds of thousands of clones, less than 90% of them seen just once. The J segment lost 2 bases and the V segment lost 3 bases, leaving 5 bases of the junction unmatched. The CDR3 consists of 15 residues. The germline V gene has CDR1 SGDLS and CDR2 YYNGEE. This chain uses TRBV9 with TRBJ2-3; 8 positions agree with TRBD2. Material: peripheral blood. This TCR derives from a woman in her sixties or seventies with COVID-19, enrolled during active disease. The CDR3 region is CASSEAGGITDTQYF. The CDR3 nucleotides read TGTGCCAGCAGCGAGGCGGGGGGTATCACAGATACGCAGTATTTT.